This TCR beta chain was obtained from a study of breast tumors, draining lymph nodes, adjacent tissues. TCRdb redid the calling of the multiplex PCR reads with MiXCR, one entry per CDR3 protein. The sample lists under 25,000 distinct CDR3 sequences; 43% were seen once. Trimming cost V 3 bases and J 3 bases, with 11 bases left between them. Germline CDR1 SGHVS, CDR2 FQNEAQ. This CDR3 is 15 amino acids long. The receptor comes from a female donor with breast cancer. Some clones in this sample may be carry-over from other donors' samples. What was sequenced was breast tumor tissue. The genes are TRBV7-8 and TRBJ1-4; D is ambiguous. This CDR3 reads CASSFGGGSNEKLFF. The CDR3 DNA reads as TGTGCCAGCAGCTTCGGTGGCGGGTCTAATGAAAAACTGTTTTTT.